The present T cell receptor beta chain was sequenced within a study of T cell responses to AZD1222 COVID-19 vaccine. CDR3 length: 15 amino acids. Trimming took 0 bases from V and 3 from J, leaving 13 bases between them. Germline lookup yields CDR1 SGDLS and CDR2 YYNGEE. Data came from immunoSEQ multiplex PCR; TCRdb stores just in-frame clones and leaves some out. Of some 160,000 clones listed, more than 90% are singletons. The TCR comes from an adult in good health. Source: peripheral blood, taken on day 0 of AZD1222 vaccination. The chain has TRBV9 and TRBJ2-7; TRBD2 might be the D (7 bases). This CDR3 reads CASSVGGGAVYEQYF. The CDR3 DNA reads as TGTGCCAGCAGCGTAGGGGGGGGCGCGGTCTACGAGCAGTACTTC.